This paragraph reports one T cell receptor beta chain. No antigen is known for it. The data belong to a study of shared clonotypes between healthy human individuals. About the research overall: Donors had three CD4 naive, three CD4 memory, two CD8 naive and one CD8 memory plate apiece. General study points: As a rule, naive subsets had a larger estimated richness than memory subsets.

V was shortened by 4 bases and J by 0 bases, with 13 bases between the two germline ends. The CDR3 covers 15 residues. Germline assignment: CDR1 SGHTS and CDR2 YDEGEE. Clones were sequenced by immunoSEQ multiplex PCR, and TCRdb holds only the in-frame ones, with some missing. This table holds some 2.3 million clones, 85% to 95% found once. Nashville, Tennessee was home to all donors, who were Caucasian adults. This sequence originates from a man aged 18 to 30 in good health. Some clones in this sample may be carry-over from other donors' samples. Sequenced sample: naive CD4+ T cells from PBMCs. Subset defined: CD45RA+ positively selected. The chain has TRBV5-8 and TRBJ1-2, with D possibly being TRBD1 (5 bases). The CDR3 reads CASSRTGGSNYGYTF. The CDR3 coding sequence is TGTGCCAGCAGCCGAACAGGCGGATCTAACTATGGCTACACCTTC.